This T cell receptor (beta chain) is drawn from a study of blood T cell repertoires in COVID-19. The CDR3 loop spans 16 amino acids. Unmatched junction bases numbered 11, after V lost 6 bases and J lost 1 base. Germline CDR1 ENHRY, CDR2 SYGVKD. Individuals drawn from 20 to 25 US areas were about 18 to 89 years old. Exposed participants encountered a COVID-19 case during the 2 weeks preceding study entry. Authors' methods: How many nucleated cells were present was estimated from reference gene primer amplification. TCRdb keeps only in-frame clones here, not all; method: immunoSEQ multiplex PCR. The DNA gave D and trimming, while V, J and clone size come from that table. The profile shows 330,000 or so clones, 88% of them singletons.

The receptor comes from a woman aged 25 to 39 who had been exposed to COVID-19. The rearrangement uses TRBV10-3 and TRBJ2-5; 7 nucleotides agree with TRBD1. The sample was PBMCs or T cells enriched from blood (not recorded which). CDR3: CAISNSRQGSQETQYF. The CDR3 DNA reads as TGTGCCATCAGCAACTCTCGACAGGGCTCCCAAGAGACCCAGTACTTC.